This TCR beta chain emerged from a study of T cells in Graves' hyperthyroidism and ophthalmopathy. This clonotype turned up a few times. Amplified TCR beta CDR3 regions derived from RNA transcripts. The HTBI set primed first-round TCR CDR3 RT-PCR. TCRdb redid the calling of the multiplex PCR reads with MiXCR, one entry per CDR3 protein. The data contain around 450,000 distinct CDR3 sequences, approximately 15% of them seen just once; the ten biggest clones take up 4% to 6.5%. CDR1 and CDR2 from the germline V gene are SQVTM and ANQGSEA. The length of the CDR3 is 12 residues. Trimming took off 7 bases at V and 2 bases at J, with 12 bases between the two ends.

The source material was blood. The rearrangement uses TRBV29-1 and TRBJ2-7; TRBD1 might be the D (5 bases). The clonotype was recovered from a woman between 18 and 30 years old with Graves' hyperthyroidism. The CDR3 DNA is TGCAGCGCCGAGAAGGGGACCTACGAGCAGTACTTC. This translates into CSAEKGTYEQYF.